This T cell receptor beta chain is drawn from a study of blood T cell repertoires in COVID-19. In this sample, this clone turned up a few times. TCRdb keeps only in-frame clones here, not all; method: immunoSEQ multiplex PCR. Among about 120,000 clones listed, about 85% were seen once. Per the germline V gene, CDR1 is MGHRA and CDR2 is YSYEKL. The J segment lost 10 bases and the V segment lost 4 bases, leaving 7 bases of the junction unmatched. The CDR3 extends over 15 amino acids. The chain links TRBV4-1 to TRBJ2-1, with 13 positions matching TRBD2. The receptor's source is a man between 45 and 60 years old with acute or convalescent COVID-19. Sequenced input: peripheral blood. CDR3: CASSRRPGLAGEQFF. The CDR3 DNA sequence: TGCGCCAGCAGCCGCCGACCGGGACTAGCGGGGGAGCAGTTCTTC.